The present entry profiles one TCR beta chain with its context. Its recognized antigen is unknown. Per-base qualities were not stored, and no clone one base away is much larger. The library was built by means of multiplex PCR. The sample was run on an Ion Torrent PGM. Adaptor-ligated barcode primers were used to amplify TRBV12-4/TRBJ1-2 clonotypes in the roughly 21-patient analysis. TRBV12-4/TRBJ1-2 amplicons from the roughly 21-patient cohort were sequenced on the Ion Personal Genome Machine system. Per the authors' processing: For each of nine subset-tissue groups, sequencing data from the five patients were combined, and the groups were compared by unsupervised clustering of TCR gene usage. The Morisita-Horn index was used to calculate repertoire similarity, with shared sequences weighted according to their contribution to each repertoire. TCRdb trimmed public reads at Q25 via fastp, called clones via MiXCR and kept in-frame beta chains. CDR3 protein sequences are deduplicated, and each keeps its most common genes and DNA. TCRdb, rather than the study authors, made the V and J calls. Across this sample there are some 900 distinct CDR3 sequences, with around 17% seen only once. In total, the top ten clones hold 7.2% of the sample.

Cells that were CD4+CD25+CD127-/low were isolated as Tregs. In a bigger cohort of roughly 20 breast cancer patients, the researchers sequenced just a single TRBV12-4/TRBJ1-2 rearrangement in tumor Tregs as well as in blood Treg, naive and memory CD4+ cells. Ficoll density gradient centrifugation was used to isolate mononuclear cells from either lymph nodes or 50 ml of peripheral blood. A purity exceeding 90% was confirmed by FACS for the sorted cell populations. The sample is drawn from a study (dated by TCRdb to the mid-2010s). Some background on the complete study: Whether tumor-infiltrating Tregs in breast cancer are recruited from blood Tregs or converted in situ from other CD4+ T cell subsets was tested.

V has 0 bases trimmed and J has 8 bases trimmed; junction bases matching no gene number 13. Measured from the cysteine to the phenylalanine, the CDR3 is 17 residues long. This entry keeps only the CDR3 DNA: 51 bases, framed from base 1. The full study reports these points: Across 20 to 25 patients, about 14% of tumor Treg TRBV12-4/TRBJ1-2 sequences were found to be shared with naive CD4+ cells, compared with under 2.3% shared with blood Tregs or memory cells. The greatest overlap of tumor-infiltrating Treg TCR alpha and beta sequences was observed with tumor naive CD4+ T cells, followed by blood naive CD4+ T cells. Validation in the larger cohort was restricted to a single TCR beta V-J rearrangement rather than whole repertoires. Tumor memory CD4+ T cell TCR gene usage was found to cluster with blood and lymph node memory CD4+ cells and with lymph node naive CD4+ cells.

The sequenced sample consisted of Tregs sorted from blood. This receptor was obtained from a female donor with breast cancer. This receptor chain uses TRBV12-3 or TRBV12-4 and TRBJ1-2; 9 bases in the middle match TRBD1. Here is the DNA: TGTGCCAGCAGTTTAGCGCTATCCGGGACAGGGCCTAGGGGCTACACCTTC. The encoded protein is CASSLALSGTGPRGYTF.